The sequence of this T cell receptor (beta chain) was determined in a study of T cells in Graves' hyperthyroidism and ophthalmopathy. General study points: Ophthalmopathy and stable hyperthyroidism were told apart by a 13 V-J model.

A note on this clonotype: Its matching antigen is unknown.

Using RNA transcripts as the source, TCR beta CDR3 regions were amplified. The HTBI set primed first-round TCR CDR3 RT-PCR. TCRdb re-derived calls from the multiplex PCR reads in MiXCR, one entry per CDR3 protein. Altogether approximately 600,000 distinct CDR3 sequences are present, around 21% being singletons, with the ten largest covering 34%. Using approximately 10 ml of fresh peripheral blood, PBMCs were prepared. Germline V CDR1 and CDR2: MNHEY, SMNVEV (reference sequence). The CDR3 is 15 amino acids. Trimming shortened V by 3 bases and J by 8 bases, and 17 bases separated the two germline ends. The gene calls are TRBV27 and TRBJ2-1, with D tentatively TRBD1 or TRBD2 (5 bases each). The sequencing input was blood. The sequence was obtained from a man aged 30-40 years with Graves' ophthalmopathy. The CDR3: CASSFSGTPGDEQFF. CDR3 sequence (DNA): TGTGCCAGCAGTTTCTCCGGGACCCCTGGGGATGAGCAGTTCTTC.